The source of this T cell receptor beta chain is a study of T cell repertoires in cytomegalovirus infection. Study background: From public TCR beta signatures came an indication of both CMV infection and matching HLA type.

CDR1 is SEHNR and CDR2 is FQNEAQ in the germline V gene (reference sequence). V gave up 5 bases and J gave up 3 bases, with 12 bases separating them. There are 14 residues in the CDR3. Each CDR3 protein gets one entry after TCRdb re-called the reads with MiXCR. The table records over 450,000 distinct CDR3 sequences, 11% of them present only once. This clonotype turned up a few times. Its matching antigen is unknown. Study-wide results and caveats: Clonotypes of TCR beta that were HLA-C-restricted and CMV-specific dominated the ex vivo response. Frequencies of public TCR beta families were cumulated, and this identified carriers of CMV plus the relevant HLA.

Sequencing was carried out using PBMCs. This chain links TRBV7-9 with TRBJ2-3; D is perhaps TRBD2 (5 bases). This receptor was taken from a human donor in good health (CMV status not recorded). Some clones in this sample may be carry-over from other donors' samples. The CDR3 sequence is CASSTVPGTDTQYF. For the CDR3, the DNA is TGTGCCAGCAGCACCGTACCGGGGACAGATACGCAGTATTTT.